This TCR beta chain derives from a study of shared clonotypes between healthy human individuals. Study results and limitations: Naive subsets generally exceeded memory subsets in estimated richness.

Sequencing was performed with immunoSEQ multiplex PCR; in TCRdb, only in-frame clones are kept and a portion is missing. The table has 2 million to 2.5 million clones, around 96% seen once. Naivety among CD8 cells was defined by CD45RO negativity and positive CCR7 selection, thereby excluding terminally differentiated effector memory CD45RA+ cells. Each sample came from a Caucasian adult donor living in Nashville, Tennessee. CDR1 is MDHEN and CDR2 is SYDVKM in the germline V gene. Trimming took 7 bases from V and 7 from J; bases not matched to a gene: 10. This CDR3 contains 15 residues. About this clone: Antigen: not known.

The receptor comes from a man younger than 35 in good health. This chain connects TRBV28 to TRBJ1-2; 12 nucleotides line up with TRBD1. The sequenced material came from naive CD8+ T cells sorted from blood. CDR3: CASKAGQGAFGGYTF. The CDR3, as DNA: TGTGCCAGCAAAGCGGGACAGGGGGCATTTGGTGGCTACACCTTC.